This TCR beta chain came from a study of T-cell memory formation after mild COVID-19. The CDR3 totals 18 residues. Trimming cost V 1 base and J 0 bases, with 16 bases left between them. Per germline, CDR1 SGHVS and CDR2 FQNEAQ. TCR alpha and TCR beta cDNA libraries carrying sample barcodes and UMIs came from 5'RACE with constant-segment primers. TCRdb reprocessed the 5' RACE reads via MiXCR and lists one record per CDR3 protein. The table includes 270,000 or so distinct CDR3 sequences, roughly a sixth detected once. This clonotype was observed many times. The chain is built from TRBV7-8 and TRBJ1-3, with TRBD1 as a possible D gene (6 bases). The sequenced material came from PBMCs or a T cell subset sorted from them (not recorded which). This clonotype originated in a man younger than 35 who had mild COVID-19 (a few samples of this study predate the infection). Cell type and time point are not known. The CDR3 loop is CASSLGWGPRRSGNTIYF. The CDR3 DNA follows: TGTGCCAGCAGCTTAGGTTGGGGGCCGCGTCGCTCTGGAAACACCATATATTTT. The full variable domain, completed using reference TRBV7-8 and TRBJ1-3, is GAGVSQSPRYKVAKRGQDVALRCDPISGHVSLFWYQQALGQGPEFLTYFQNEAQLDKSGLPSDRFFAERPEGSVSTLKIQRTQQEDSAVYLCASSLGWGPRRSGNTIYFGEGSWLTVV.